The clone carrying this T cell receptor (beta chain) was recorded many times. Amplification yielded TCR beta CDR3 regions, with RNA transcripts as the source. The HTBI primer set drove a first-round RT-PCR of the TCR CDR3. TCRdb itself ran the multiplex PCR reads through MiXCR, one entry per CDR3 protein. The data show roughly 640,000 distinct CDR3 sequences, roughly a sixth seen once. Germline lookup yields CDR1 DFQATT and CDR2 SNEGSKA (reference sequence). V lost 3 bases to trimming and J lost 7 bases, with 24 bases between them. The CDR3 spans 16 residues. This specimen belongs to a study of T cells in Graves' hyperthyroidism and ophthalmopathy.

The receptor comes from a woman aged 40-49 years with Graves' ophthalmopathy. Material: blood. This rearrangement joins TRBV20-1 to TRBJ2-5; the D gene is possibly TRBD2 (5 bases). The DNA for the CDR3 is TGCAGTGCTAGGGATTTCAGGAGGAGCGCGGATGGGACCCAGTACTTC. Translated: CSARDFRRSADGTQYF.